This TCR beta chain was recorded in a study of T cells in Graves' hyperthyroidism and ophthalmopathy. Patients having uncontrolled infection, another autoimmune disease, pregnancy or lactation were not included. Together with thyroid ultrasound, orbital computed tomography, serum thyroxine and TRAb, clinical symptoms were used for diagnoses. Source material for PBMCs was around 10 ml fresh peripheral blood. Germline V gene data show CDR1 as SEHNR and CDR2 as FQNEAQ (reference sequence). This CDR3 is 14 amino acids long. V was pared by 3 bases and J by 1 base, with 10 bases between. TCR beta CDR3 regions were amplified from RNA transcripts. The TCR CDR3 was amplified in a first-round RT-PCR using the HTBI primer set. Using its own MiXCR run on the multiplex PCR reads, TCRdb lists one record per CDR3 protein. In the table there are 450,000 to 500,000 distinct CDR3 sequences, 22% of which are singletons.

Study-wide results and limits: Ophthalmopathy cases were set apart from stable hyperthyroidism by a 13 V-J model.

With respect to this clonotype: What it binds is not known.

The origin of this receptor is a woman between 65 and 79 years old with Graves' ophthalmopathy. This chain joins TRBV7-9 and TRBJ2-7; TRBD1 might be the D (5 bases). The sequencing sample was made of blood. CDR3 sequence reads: CASSFAGSSYEQYF. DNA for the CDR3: TGTGCCAGCAGCTTCGCAGGGTCTTCCTACGAGCAGTACTTC.